Shown below are 10 T cell receptor beta chains from a single sample sequenced in a study of T-cell memory formation after mild COVID-19. TCRdb reprocessed the 5' RACE reads with MiXCR, giving one entry per CDR3 protein. The sample records around 80,000 distinct CDR3 sequences, 9.5% to 15% being singletons. Sequencing used PBMCs or a T cell subset sorted from them (not recorded which). The receptors originated from a man younger than 30 who had mild COVID-19 (a few samples of this study predate the infection). Cell type and time point are not known.

About this clonotype: As the CDR3 is not closed by the conserved phenylalanine or tryptophan, this likely results from a read error. The chain couples TRBV12-3 or TRBV12-4 to TRBJ2-7, with D tentatively TRBD2 (7 bases). V was trimmed by 6 bases and J by 3 bases, leaving 18 bases between them. This CDR3 region has 15 residues. This chain's CDR3 is CASSPTGRGHYEQYL. The CDR3 DNA sequence: TGTGCCAGCAGCCCAACCGGGCGGGGGCACTACGAGCAGTACTTA.

This clonotype was counted at least ten times. CDR3 bases: TGTGCCAGCAGCCAAGATGGGGCAGGGTGGACTGAAGCTTTCTTT. It codes for CASSQDGAGWTEAFF. The chain links TRBV14 to TRBJ1-1; D possibly corresponds to TRBD1 (5 bases). The CDR3 spans 15 residues. Germline CDR1 is SGHDN and CDR2 is FVKESK. The V gene lost 0 bases and the J gene lost 5 bases, with 13 bases spanning the gap.

This clonotype showed up just a few times. The V call is TRBV10-1, the J call TRBJ2-4; 7 bases align to TRBD1. The V segment lost 4 bases and the J segment 0 bases; nucleotides outside the gene matches: 12. This CDR3 contains 18 residues. The germline CDR1 and CDR2 sequences are WNHNN and SYGVQD (reference sequence). Here the CDR3 DNA reads TGCGCCAGCAGTGCACGATTGACAGGGAACCTAGCCAAAAACATTCAGTACTTC. Translating gives CASSARLTGNLAKNIQYF.

This clonotype has only a few counts. The gene calls are TRBV9 and TRBJ2-5, with D perhaps matching TRBD1 or TRBD2 (6 bases each). Germline V lookup: CDR1 SGDLS, CDR2 YYNGEE. This CDR3 has 17 amino acids. Trimming removed 2 bases at V and 5 bases at J, with 22 bases between. The chain's CDR3 is CASSVGPRGPSDETQYF. In DNA, the CDR3 is TGTGCCAGCAGCGTGGGTCCACGGGGGCCCAGCGACGAGACCCAGTACTTC. Variable domain in full (rest from reference TRBV9 and TRBJ2-5): DSGVTQTPKHLITATGQRVTLRCSPRSGDLSVYWYQQSLDQGLQFLIQYYNGEERAKGNILERFSAQQFPDLHSELNLSSLELGDSALYFCASSVGPRGPSDETQYFGPGTRLLVL.

This clonotype turned up a few times. This chain connects TRBV29-1 to TRBJ2-5; no definite D call. Germline CDR1 reads SQVTM; CDR2 reads ANQGSEA. V gave up 7 bases and J gave up 5 bases, with 14 bases separating them. CDR3 length: 12 amino acids. Here the CDR3 reads CSGGYSVETQYF. DNA of the CDR3: TGCAGCGGAGGTTATTCGGTGGAGACCCAGTACTTC.

The gene calls are TRBV12-5 and TRBJ2-7; 9 bases are a match to TRBD1. The V segment lost 4 bases and the J segment 7 bases; nucleotides outside the gene matches: 17. This CDR3 has 17 amino acids. The germline gives CDR1 LGHNT, CDR2 FRNRAP. The CDR3 coding sequence is TGTGCTAGTGGTTCGGACCTACAGGGGGCGCAGACTAGGGAGCAGTACGTC. Translation gives CASGSDLQGAQTREQYV.

The gene calls are TRBV4-3 and TRBJ1-5; D is unresolved. CDR1 and CDR2 from the germline V gene are LGHNA and YSLEER. This CDR3 is 19 amino acids long. The V end lost 0 bases, the J end lost 6 bases, and 24 bases lay between the germline ends. In DNA, the CDR3 is TGCGCCAGCAGCCAAGAGCTCCACTCGATTCCCAGTCGGGGTCAGCCCCAGCATTTT. This translates into CASSQELHSIPSRGQPQHF.

The V gene is TRBV7-8, the J gene TRBJ2-7; a possible D gene is TRBD2 (5 bases). The ends were cut back, 5 bases at V and 3 bases at J, with 17 bases in the middle. The CDR3 has 15 amino acids. Germline assignment: CDR1 SGHVS and CDR2 FQNEAQ. The CDR3 here is CASSTPAGPYYEQYF. CDR3 coding DNA: TGTGCCAGCAGCACCCCGGCGGGCCCTTACTACGAGCAGTACTTC.

The chain carries TRBV7-2 and TRBJ2-7, with D unresolved. V was clipped by 3 bases and J by 2 bases, with 8 bases between them. This CDR3 region has 13 residues. Germline V gene data show CDR1 as SGHTA and CDR2 as FQGNSA. DNA of the CDR3: TGTGCCAGCAGCTTGGATGCCACCTACGAGCAGTACTTC. Protein product: CASSLDATYEQYF.

The chain is built from TRBV5-8 and TRBJ2-3; D is perhaps TRBD1 (5 bases). Germline CDR1 and CDR2: SGHTS and YDEGEE. The length of the CDR3 is 16 residues. V was shortened by 3 bases and J by 3 bases, with 17 bases between the two germline ends. The chain's CDR3 is CASSSGHKVRTDTQYF. In DNA, the CDR3 is TGTGCCAGCAGCTCTGGACACAAAGTCCGGACAGATACGCAGTATTTT. Filled out from reference TRBV5-8 and TRBJ2-3, the complete variable domain reads EAGVTQSPTHLIKTRGQQATLRCSPISGHTSVYWYQQALGLGLQFLLWYDEGEERNRGNFPPRFSGRQFPNYSSELNVNALELEDSALYLCASSSGHKVRTDTQYFGPGTRLTVL.